This paragraph reports one T cell receptor beta chain. This specimen comes from a study of blood T cell repertoires in COVID-19. At the level of the study: Material from acute and convalescent COVID-19 was sourced from the United States, Italy and Spain. PBMCs, B-cell-depleted T cells, or T cells were the source of the cDNA or gDNA that made up the material.

Cohort allocation depended upon clinical history that participants reported. Recovery among Cohort 3 donors was established by two negative PCRs, clearance, or symptom resolution. Profiled with immunoSEQ multiplex PCR; TCRdb holds only in-frame clones, not every one. This sample has 250,000 to 300,000 clones, with approximately 85% found just once. V shed 6 bases and J shed 2 bases, with 7 bases lying between them. Germline V lookup: CDR1 MDHEN, CDR2 SYDVKM. CDR3 size: 13 residues. The V gene is TRBV28, the J gene TRBJ2-2, with a weak D call TRBD2 (5 bases). What was sequenced was PBMCs or T cells enriched from blood (not recorded which). This TCR was recovered from a woman between 50 and 59 years old who had recovered from COVID-19. CDR3: CASRSGNTGELFF. The CDR3 bases are TGTGCCAGCAGGAGCGGAAACACCGGGGAGCTGTTTTTT.